This TCR beta chain emerged from a study of blood T cell repertoires in COVID-19. At the level of the study: The United States, Italy and Spain provided the acute and convalescent COVID-19 samples. Sample material is recorded as cDNA or gDNA derived from T cells, B-cell-depleted T cells, or PBMCs.

This CDR3 contains 12 residues. From germline, CDR1 is MNHEY and CDR2 SMNVEV (reference sequence). Trimming left V 6 bases short and J 4 bases short, with 9 bases between. Participants came from about two dozen US areas, aged roughly 18 to 95 years. Assignment of participants to cohorts was predicated upon participant-reported clinical history. Sequencing used immunoSEQ multiplex PCR; TCRdb keeps in-frame clones, though not all of them. The data hold around 240,000 clones, with around 90% observed a single time. Source material: PBMCs or T cells enriched from blood (not recorded which). The V call is TRBV27, the J call TRBJ1-1; tentatively, D is TRBD1 (5 bases). This sequence originates from a human donor in a cohort exposed to, infected with or recovered from COVID-19 (not recorded which). The donor label of this sample is uncertain. This CDR3 reads CASRGGGTEAFF. DNA for the CDR3: TGTGCCAGCAGGGGGGGTGGCACTGAAGCTTTCTTT.